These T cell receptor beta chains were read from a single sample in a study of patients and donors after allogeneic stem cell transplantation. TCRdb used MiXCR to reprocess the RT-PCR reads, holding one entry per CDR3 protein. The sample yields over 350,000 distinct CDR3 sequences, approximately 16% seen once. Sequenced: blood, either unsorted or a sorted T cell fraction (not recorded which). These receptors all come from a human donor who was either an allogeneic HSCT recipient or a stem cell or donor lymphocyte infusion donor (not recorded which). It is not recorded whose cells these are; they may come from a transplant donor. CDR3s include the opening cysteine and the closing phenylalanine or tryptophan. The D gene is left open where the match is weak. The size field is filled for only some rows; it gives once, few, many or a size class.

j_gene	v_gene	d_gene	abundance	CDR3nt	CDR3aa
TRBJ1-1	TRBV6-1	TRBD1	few	TGTGCCAGCAGTCCCCCTCGGGGACAGGCAGCAGGTGCTTTCTTT	CASSPPRGQAAGAFF
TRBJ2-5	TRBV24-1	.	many	TGTGCCACCAGTGCGGGGCAGGGGTTGGATTCAGAGACCCAGTACTTC	CATSAGQGLDSETQYF
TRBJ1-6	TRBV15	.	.	TGTGCCACCAGCAGAGAAAGGGCCATTTCACCCCTCCACTTT	CATSRERAISPLHF
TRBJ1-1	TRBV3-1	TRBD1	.	TGTGCCAGCAGCCCAGGGGGCCTAACAGGGCTGAACACTGAAGCTTTCTTT	CASSPGGLTGLNTEAFF
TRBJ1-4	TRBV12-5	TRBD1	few	TGTGCTAGTGGTTTGTGGGACAGGGATGAAAAACTGTTTTTT	CASGLWDRDEKLFF
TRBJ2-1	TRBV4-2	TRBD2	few	TGTGCCAGCAGCCAAGCCCACCTTAGCGGGTTCCACAATGAGCAGTTCTTC	CASSQAHLSGFHNEQFF
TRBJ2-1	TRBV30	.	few	TGTGCCTGGAGTGTAAGGGTCTACAATGAGCAGTTCTTC	CAWSVRVYNEQFF
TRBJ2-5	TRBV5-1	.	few	TGCGCCAGCAGCTCGGGACGCGGCGCTCCGGAGACCCAGTACTTC	CASSSGRGAPETQYF
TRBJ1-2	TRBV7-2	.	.	TGTGCCAGCAGCTCCGTGGGAGGGGGTGGCTATGGCTACACCTTC	CASSSVGGGGYGYTF
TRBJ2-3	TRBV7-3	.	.	TGTGCCAGCAGCTCCCTGGGGGCAGATACGCAGTATTTT	CASSSLGADTQYF
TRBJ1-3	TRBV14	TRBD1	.	TGTGCCAGCAGCCGACAGGGTAGAAACACCATATATTTT	CASSRQGRNTIYF
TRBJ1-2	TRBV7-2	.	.	TGTGCCAGCAGCTTCAGGGGCGTAGGAGGCTACACCTTC	CASSFRGVGGYTF
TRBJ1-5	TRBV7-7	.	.	TGTGCTAGCAGCTGGCGGGACAGCAATCAGCCCCAGCATTTT	CASSWRDSNQPQHF
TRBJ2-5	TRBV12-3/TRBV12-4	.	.	TGTGCCCATCTTGAAGTAGCGGACTACCAAGAGACCCAGTACTTC	CAHLEVADYQETQYF
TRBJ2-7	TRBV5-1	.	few	TGCGCCAGCAGCTTGAGGTCGCAGGGAGTTACCTACGAGCAGTACTTC	CASSLRSQGVTYEQYF
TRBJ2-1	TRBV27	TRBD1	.	TGTGCCAGCAGTCAAGGACAGGGGGCAGGCAATGAGCAGTTCTTC	CASSQGQGAGNEQFF
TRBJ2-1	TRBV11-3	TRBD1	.	TGTGCCAGCAGCCCTTCCGACAGGGGCCCCTACAATGAGCAGTTCTTC	CASSPSDRGPYNEQFF
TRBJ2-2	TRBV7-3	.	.	TGTGCCAGCAGCTCCCAGGATTCGAACACCGGGGAGCTGTTTTTT	CASSSQDSNTGELFF
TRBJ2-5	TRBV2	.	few	TGTGCCAGTCAACAAGAGACCCAGTACTTC	CASQQETQYF
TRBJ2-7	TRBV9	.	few	TGTGCCAGCAGCGTAGGGACGGGTACCTACGAGCAGTACTTC	CASSVGTGTYEQYF
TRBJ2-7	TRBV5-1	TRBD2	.	TGCGCCAGCAGCTTGGAGGGGACTAGCGACGAGCAGTACTTC	CASSLEGTSDEQYF
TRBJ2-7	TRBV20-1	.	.	TGCAGTGCTAGTACCGTCGGCGAGCAGTACTTC	CSASTVGEQYF
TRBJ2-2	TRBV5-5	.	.	TGTGCCAGCAGCTTAGCTGTACTCACCACGGGGGAGCTGTTTTTT	CASSLAVLTTGELFF
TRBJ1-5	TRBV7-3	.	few	TGTGCCAGCAGCCCAAGAGTGCGTTGGGATCAGCCCCAGCATTTT	CASSPRVRWDQPQHF
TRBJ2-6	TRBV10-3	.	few	TGTGCCATCGGGGAGTCTGGGGCCAACGTCCTGACTTTC	CAIGESGANVLTF
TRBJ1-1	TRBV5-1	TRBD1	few	TGCGCCAGCAGCTTGGCCGCAGGGGGCTGGTACACTGAAGCTTTCTTT	CASSLAAGGWYTEAFF
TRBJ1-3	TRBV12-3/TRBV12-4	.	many	TGTGCCAGCACCGGGTGGGGGGTTTCTGGAAACACCATATATTTT	CASTGWGVSGNTIYF
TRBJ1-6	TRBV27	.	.	TGTGCCAGCAGTTTCCAGGGTGAAGGGGGGTCACCCCTCCACTTT	CASSFQGEGGSPLHF
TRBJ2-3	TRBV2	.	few	TGTGCCAGCAGTCCCGGGGGATTGGGAACGCAGTATTTT	CASSPGGLGTQYF
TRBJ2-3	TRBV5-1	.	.	TGCGCCAGCAGCTTGGCGTTTTTGGGGGCTCGCACAGATACGCAGTATTTT	CASSLAFLGARTDTQYF
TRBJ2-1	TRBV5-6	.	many	TGTGCCAGCACCTCTGGAGGACTGATCTCTTTCAATGAGCAGTTCTTC	CASTSGGLISFNEQFF
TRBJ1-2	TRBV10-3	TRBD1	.	TGTGCCATCAGTAAGGGACAGGGTGATGGCTACACCTTC	CAISKGQGDGYTF
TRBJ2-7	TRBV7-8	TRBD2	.	TGTGCCAGCAGCTTAGAGACTGGAGCGGGGCATTTCGAGCAGTACTTC	CASSLETGAGHFEQYF
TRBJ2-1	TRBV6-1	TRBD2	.	TGTGCCAGCAGTGCACAGGGGCCGGGACTAGCCAATGAGCAGTTCTTC	CASSAQGPGLANEQFF
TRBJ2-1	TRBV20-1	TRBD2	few	TGCAGTGCTAGAGTTGCGGGGGGCATATACAATGAGCAGTTCTTC	CSARVAGGIYNEQFF
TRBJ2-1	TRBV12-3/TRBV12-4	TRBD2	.	TGTGCCAGCAGTCAGAGGACTAGCGGAGTCTTC	CASSQRTSGVF
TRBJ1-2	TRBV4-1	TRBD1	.	TGCGCCAGCAGCCCGGGGGAGGGGGCTATGGGCTATGGCTACACCTTC	CASSPGEGAMGYGYTF
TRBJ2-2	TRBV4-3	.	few	TGCGCCAGCAGCCAAGAGTGGTCCACCGGGGAGCTGTTTTTT	CASSQEWSTGELFF
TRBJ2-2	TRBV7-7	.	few	TGTGCCAGCAGCTTACGAGGGAAGGACACCGGGGAGCTGTTTTTT	CASSLRGKDTGELFF
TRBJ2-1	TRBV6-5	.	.	TGTGCCAGCAGTTCGGGGGACTGGAACTACAATGAGCAGTTCTTC	CASSSGDWNYNEQFF
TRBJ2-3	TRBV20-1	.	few	TGCAGTGCTAGAGATTTTCTGAGACTATCTTCAGATACGCAGTATTTT	CSARDFLRLSSDTQYF
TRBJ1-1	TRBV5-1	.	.	TGCGCCAGCAGCTTCGCCACGGCATGGAACACTGAAGCTTTCTTT	CASSFATAWNTEAFF
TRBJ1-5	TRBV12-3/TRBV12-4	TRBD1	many	TGTGCCAGCAGCTCCCTGACAGGGACAAGCAATCAGCCCCAGCATTTT	CASSSLTGTSNQPQHF
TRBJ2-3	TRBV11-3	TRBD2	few	TGTGCCAGCAGCCCCCGGACTAGCGGGACCGAAGATACGCAGTATTTT	CASSPRTSGTEDTQYF
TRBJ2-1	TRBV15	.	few	TGTGCCACCAGCAGAGAAAAGGGGCGCAATGAGCAGTTCTTC	CATSREKGRNEQFF
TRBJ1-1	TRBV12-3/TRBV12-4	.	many	TGTGCCAGCAGTTTGCTCAGGGGATGGGACACTGAAGCTTTCTTT	CASSLLRGWDTEAFF